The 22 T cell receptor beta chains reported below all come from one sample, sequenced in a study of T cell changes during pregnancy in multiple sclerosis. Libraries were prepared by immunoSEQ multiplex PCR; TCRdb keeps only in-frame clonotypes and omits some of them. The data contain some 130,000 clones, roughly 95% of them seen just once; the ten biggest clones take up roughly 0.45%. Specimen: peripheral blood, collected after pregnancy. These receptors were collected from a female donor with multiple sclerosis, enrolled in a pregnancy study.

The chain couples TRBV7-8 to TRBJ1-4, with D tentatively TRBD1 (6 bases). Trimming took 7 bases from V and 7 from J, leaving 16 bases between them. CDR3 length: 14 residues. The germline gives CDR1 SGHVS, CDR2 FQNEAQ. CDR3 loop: CASTHREVSEKLFF. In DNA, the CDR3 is TGTGCCAGCACACACAGGGAAGTGAGTGAAAAACTGTTTTTT.

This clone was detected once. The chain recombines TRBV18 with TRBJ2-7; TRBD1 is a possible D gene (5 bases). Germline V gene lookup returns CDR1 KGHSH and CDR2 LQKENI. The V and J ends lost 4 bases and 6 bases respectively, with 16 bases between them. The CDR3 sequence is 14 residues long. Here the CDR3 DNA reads TGTGCCAGCTCACGAACCGGGTGGGGCGGCGAGCAGTACTTC. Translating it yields CASSRTGWGGEQYF. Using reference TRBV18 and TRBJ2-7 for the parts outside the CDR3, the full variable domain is NAGVMQNPRHLVRRRGQEARLRCSPMKGHSHVYWYRQLPEEGLKFMVYLQKENIIDESGMPKERFSAEFPKEGPSILRIQQVVRGDSAAYFCASSRTGWGGEQYFGPGTRLTVT.

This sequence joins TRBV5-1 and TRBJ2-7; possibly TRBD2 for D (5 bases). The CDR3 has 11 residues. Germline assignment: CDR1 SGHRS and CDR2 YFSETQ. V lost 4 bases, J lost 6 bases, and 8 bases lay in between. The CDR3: CASSTGIEQYF. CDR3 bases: TGCGCCAGCAGCACGGGAATCGAGCAGTACTTC.

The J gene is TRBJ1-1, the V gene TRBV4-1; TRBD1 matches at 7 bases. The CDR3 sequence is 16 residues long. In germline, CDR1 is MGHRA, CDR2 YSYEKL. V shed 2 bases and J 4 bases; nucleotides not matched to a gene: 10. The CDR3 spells CASSQWAGGWVTEAFF. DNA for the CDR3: TGCGCCAGCAGCCAATGGGCAGGGGGTTGGGTCACTGAAGCTTTCTTT.

The CDR3 nucleotides are TGTGCCAGCTCACCTAAGCTCTCGGTCGGGAACACCGGGGAGCTGTTTTTT. Its protein product is CASSPKLSVGNTGELFF. This rearrangement joins TRBV18 to TRBJ2-2; no clear D gene. Germline lookup yields CDR1 KGHSH and CDR2 LQKENI. CDR3 size: 17 residues. The germline V and J ends were trimmed by 3 bases and 1 base, with 15 bases remaining between them. The whole variable domain, filled in from reference TRBV18 and TRBJ2-2, reads NAGVMQNPRHLVRRRGQEARLRCSPMKGHSHVYWYRQLPEEGLKFMVYLQKENIIDESGMPKERFSAEFPKEGPSILRIQQVVRGDSAAYFCASSPKLSVGNTGELFFGEGSRLTVL.

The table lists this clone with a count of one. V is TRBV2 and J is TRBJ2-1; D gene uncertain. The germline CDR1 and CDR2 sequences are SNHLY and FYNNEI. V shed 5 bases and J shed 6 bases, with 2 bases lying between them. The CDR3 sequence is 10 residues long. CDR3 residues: CASSRNEQFF. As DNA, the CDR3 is TGTGCCAGCAGTCGCAATGAGCAGTTCTTC.

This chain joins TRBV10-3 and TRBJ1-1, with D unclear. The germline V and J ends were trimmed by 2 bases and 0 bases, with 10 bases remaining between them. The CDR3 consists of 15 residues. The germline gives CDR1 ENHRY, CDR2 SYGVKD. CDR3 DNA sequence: TGTGCCATCAGTGAGGAGGGAGCAGTGAACACTGAAGCTTTCTTT. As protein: CAISEEGAVNTEAFF.

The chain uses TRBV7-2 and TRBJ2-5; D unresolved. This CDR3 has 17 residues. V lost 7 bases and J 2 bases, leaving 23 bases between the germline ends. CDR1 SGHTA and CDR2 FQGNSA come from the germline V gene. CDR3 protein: CASTIPGREAHQETQYF. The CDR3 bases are TGTGCCAGCACCATTCCCGGTCGAGAGGCACATCAAGAGACCCAGTACTTC.

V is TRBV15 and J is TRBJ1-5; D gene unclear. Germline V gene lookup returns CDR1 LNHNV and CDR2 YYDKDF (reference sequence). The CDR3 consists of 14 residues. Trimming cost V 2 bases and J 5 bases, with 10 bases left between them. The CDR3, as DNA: TGTGCCACCAGCAGATCCCCCGGGTATCAGCCCCAGCATTTT. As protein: CATSRSPGYQPQHF.

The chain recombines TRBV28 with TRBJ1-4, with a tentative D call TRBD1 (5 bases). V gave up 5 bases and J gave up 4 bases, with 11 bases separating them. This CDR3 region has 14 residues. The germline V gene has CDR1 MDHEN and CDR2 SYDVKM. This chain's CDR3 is CASSPDSFNEKLFF. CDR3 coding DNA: TGTGCCAGCAGTCCCGACAGCTTTAATGAAAAACTGTTTTTT.

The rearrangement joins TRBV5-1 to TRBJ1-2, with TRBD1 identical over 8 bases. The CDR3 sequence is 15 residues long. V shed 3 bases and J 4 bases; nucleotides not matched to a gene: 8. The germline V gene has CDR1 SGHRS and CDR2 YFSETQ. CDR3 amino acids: CASSSGQGAGYGYTF. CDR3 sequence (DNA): TGCGCCAGCAGCTCTGGTCAGGGGGCGGGCTATGGCTACACCTTC.

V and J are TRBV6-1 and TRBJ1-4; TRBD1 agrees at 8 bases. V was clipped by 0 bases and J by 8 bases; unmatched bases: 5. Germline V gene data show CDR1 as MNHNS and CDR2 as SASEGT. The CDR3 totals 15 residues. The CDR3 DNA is TGTGCCAGCAGTGAAGCTCAGGGGACAGGCGAAAAACTGTTTTTT. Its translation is CASSEAQGTGEKLFF.

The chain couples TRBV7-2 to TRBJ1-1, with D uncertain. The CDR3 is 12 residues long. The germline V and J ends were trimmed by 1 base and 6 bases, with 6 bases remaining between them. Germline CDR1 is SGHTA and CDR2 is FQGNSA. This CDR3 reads CASSLESAEAFF. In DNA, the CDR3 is TGTGCCAGCAGCTTAGAGTCGGCTGAAGCTTTCTTT.

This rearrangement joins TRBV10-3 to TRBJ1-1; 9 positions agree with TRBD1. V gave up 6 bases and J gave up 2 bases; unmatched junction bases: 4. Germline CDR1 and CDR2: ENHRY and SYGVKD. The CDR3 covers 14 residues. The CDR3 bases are TGTGCCATCAGCCGGACAGGGGTAAACACTGAAGCTTTCTTT. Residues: CAISRTGVNTEAFF.

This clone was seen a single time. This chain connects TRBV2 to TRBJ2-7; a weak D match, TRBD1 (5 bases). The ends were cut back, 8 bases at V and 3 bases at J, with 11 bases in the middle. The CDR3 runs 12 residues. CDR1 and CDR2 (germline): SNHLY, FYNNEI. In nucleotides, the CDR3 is TGTGCCAGCCTAAACAGGTACTACGAGCAGTACTTC. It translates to CASLNRYYEQYF.

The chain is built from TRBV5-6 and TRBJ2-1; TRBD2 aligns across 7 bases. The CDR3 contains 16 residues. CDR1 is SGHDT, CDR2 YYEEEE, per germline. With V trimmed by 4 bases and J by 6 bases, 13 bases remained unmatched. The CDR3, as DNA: TGTGCCAGCAGCCAGGAGATTACTAGCGCGGTCAATGAGCAGTTCTTC. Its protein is CASSQEITSAVNEQFF.

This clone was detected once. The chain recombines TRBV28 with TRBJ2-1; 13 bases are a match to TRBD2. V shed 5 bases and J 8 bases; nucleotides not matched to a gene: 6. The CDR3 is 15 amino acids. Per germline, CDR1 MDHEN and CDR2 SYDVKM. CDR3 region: CASSLGLAGAYEQFF. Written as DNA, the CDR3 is TGTGCCAGCAGTCTCGGACTAGCGGGAGCCTATGAGCAGTTCTTC.

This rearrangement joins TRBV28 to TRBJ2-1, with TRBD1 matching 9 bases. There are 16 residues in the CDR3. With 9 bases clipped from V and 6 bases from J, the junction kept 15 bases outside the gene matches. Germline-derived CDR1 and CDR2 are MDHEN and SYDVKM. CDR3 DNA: TGTGCCAGTGACTCAATCCGGGACAGGGAATTCAATGAGCAGTTCTTC. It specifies CASDSIRDREFNEQFF.

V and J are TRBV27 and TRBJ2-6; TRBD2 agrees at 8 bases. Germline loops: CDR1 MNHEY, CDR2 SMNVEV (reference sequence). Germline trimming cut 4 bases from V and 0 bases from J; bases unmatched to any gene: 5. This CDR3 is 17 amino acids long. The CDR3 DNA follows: TGTGCCAGCAGTTCCCTAGCGGGTCCCTCTGGGGCCAACGTCCTGACTTTC. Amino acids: CASSSLAGPSGANVLTF. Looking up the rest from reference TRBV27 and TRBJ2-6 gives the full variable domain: EAQVTQNPRYLITVTGKKLTVTCSQNMNHEYMSWYRQDPGLGLRQIYYSMNVEVTDKGDVPEGYKVSRKEKRNFPLILESPSPNQTSLYFCASSSLAGPSGANVLTFGAGSRLTVL.

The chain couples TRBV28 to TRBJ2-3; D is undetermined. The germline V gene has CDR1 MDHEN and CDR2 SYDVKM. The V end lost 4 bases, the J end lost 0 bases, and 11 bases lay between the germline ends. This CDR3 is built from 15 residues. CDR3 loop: CASSSVKASTDTQYF. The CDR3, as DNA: TGTGCCAGCAGTTCCGTGAAAGCTAGCACAGATACGCAGTATTTT.

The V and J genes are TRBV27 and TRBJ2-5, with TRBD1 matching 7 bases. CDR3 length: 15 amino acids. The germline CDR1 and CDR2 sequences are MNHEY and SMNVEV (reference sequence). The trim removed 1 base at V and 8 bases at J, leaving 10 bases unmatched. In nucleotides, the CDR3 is TGTGCCAGCAGTTTATATGGGGGACAGTCCGATACCCAGTACTTC. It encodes CASSLYGGQSDTQYF.

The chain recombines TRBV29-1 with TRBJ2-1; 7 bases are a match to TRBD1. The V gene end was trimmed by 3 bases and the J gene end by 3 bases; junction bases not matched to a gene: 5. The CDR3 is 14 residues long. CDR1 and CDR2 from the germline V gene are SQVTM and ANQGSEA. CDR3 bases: TGCAGCGTTGAGCCTAGGGGGCTCTACAATGAGCAGTTCTTC. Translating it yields CSVEPRGLYNEQFF.